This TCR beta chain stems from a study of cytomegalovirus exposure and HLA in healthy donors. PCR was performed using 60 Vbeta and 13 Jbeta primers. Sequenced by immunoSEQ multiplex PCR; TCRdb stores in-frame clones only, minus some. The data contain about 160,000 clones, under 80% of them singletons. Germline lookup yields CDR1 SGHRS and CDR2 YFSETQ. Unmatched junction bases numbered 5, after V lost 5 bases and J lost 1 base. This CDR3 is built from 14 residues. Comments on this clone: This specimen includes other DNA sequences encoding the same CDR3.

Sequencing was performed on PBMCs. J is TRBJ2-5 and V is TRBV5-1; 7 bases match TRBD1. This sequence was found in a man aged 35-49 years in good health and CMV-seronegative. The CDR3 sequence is CASRRQGGQETQYF. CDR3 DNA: TGCGCCAGCAGACGACAGGGCGGCCAAGAGACCCAGTACTTC. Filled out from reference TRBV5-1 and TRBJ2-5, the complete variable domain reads KAGVTQTPRYLIKTRGQQVTLSCSPISGHRSVSWYQQTPGQGLQFLFEYFSETQRNKGNFPGRFSGRQFSNSRSEMNVSTLELGDSALYLCASRRQGGQETQYFGPGTRLLVL.